This T cell receptor beta chain was documented in a study of STAT5B mutations in CD4+ large granular lymphocyte leukemia. Remarks on this clone: The target antigen is unknown.

There are 17 residues in the CDR3. Germline-derived CDR1 and CDR2 are SGHNT and YENEEA. V gave up 2 bases and J gave up 1 base; unmatched junction bases: 9. Findings and limits, study-wide: Patient CD4-sorted repertoires stayed more clonal than healthy ones after leukemic-clone removal. Higher CD4+ than CD8+ T-LGLL clonality might reflect small sample size.

Authors' data handling: Productive clonotypes were detectable down to 2.59 x 10-5 frequency. Method: immunoSEQ multiplex PCR; TCRdb's copy keeps in-frame clones and lacks some. The V and J calls and clone size come from that table; D and trimming were worked out from the DNA. The sample carries 40,000 to 50,000 clones, 84% recorded once. This sequence joins TRBV11-3 and TRBJ2-5; TRBD1 matches 8 bases. The clonotype originates from a human donor in good health. Input material: CD4+ T cells from blood buffy coats. The CDR3 loop reads CASSLRMRDRGQETQYF. The CDR3 bases are TGTGCCAGCAGCTTAAGAATGCGCGACAGGGGCCAAGAGACCCAGTACTTC.